The clone carrying this T cell receptor (beta chain) was counted ten times or more. The target antigen is unknown. With 2 bases clipped from V and 6 bases from J, the junction kept 7 bases outside the gene matches. This CDR3 is 14 amino acids long. Germline loops: CDR1 MGHRA, CDR2 YSYEKL. The record originates from a study of glioma-infiltrating T cells. Study-level points and caveats: Above-expected tissue-blood divergence occurred in all gliomas, most in low-grade ones. Very few CDR3 sequences were shared between tissue and blood.

Amplification of TCR alpha and beta CDR3 regions from RNA used iRepertoire nested multiplex PCR. For one-step reverse transcription and amplification, about 90-450 ng of tissue mRNA or PBMC total RNA was used. TCRdb fed the multiplex PCR reads into MiXCR, producing one record per CDR3 protein. The sample lists approximately 90,000 distinct CDR3 sequences, 23% occurring once. This clonotype was obtained from a human donor with low-grade glioma or glioblastoma, undergoing nonglioma brain surgery, or in good health (not recorded which). Source material: glioma tissue, nonneoplastic brain tissue, or PBMCs (not recorded which). This chain links TRBV4-1 with TRBJ2-7; 7 bases match TRBD2. CDR3 DNA sequence: TGCGCCAGCAGCCAACGGGCGGGAGTACCCGAGCAGTACTTC. Its translation is CASSQRAGVPEQYF.